These 19 T cell receptor beta chains originate from one sample sequenced in a study of Graves' ophthalmopathy and Graves' hyperthyroidism. For repertoire sequencing, the TCR beta CDR3 regions were amplified from RNA transcripts. Second-round multiplex PCR came after a first-round RT-PCR that employed HTBI primers. TCRdb independently ran MiXCR on the multiplex PCR reads; one entry per CDR3 protein. Of hundreds of thousands of distinct CDR3 sequences in the sample, over 20% are singletons; the top ten hold 2.5% to 3%. The sample was peripheral blood. The receptors derive from a woman younger than 30 with stable Graves' hyperthyroidism.

This clonotype has at least ten counts. V gene TRBV7-8 combines with J gene TRBJ1-5, with D tentatively TRBD1 (5 bases). The CDR3 runs to 15 residues. The germline CDR1 and CDR2 sequences are SGHVS and FQNEAQ. Between the trimmed V and J ends, which lost 5 bases and 7 bases, there was a span of 18 bases. The CDR3 DNA is TGTGCCAGCAGCCTTAACACAGGTGGCCAGCAGCCCCAGCATTTT. Its protein product is CASSLNTGGQQPQHF.

This clonotype was seen repeatedly, ten times or more. V gene TRBV12-3 or TRBV12-4 combines with J gene TRBJ2-7; the D is unclear. V gave up 3 bases and J gave up 4 bases, with 10 bases separating them. The CDR3 totals 13 residues. CDR3 sequence reads: CASSLTAVYEQYF. The CDR3 DNA reads as TGTGCCAGCAGTTTGACTGCGGTGTACGAGCAGTACTTC.

The chain joins TRBV5-1 to TRBJ2-5; no firm D call. CDR1 and CDR2 (germline): SGHRS, YFSETQ. The CDR3 covers 12 residues. With 0 bases removed from V and 9 bases from J, the gap between germline ends came to 9 bases. The CDR3 DNA is TGCGCCAGCAGCTTGGAGTTCCTCCCCCAGTACTTC. The encoded protein is CASSLEFLPQYF.

This clonotype was counted many times. This sequence joins TRBV20-1 and TRBJ2-7, with TRBD2 matching over 10 bases. The CDR3 is made up of 13 amino acids. Trimming at V came to 4 bases and at J to 5 bases, leaving 5 bases not matched to a gene. Germline V gene lookup returns CDR1 DFQATT and CDR2 SNEGSKA (reference sequence). As DNA, the CDR3 is TGCAGTGCTATCAGCGGGAGGGTCAACGAGCAGTACTTC. This sequence encodes CSAISGRVNEQYF.

The rearrangement uses TRBV30 and TRBJ1-6; D remains unclear. The CDR3 covers 13 residues. Trimming removed 0 bases from V and 10 bases from J, with 10 bases in between. CDR1 and CDR2 (germline): GTSNPN, SVGIG (reference sequence). DNA for the CDR3: TGTGCCTGGAGTGTACCAAGGAGCTCACCCCTCCACTTT. This translates into CAWSVPRSSPLHF.

This clonotype came up many times. J is TRBJ1-1 and V is TRBV5-5, with TRBD1 matching 9 bases. Germline V gene data show CDR1 as SGHKS and CDR2 as YYEKEE (reference sequence). This CDR3 contains 15 residues. Trimming at V came to 3 bases and at J to 7 bases, leaving 10 bases not matched to a gene. The CDR3 sequence: CASSSSGTGIFEAFF. The CDR3 DNA sequence: TGTGCCAGCAGCTCCTCCGGGACAGGGATTTTTGAAGCTTTCTTT.

This clonotype showed up many times. The rearrangement links TRBV20-1 to TRBJ2-2; possibly TRBD2 for D (5 bases). CDR3 length equals 14 residues. V was shortened by 2 bases and J by 6 bases, with 13 bases between the two germline ends. Germline V gives CDR1 DFQATT, CDR2 SNEGSKA (reference sequence). The CDR3 sequence is CSARPYSEAGELFF. The CDR3 region has the DNA TGCAGTGCTAGACCCTATAGCGAGGCCGGGGAGCTGTTTTTT.

At least ten counts were recorded for this clonotype. The rearrangement links TRBV20-1 to TRBJ2-7, with TRBD2 matching over 13 bases. The germline gives CDR1 DFQATT, CDR2 SNEGSKA (reference sequence). Unmatched junction bases numbered 11, after V lost 6 bases and J lost 0 bases. This CDR3 is built from 17 residues. CDR3 protein: CSATGLAGAVLSYEQYF. The CDR3 nucleotides read TGCAGTGCGACCGGACTAGCGGGAGCGGTTCTCTCCTACGAGCAGTACTTC.

The rearrangement links TRBV5-1 to TRBJ2-6, with TRBD1 matching over 7 bases. Germline CDR1 reads SGHRS; CDR2 reads YFSETQ. This CDR3 spans 19 amino acids. V lost 4 bases, J lost 0 bases, and 13 bases stayed unmatched. Here the CDR3 reads CASSPAWDRIYSGANVLTF. The DNA of the CDR3 is TGCGCCAGCAGCCCGGCATGGGACAGAATTTACTCTGGGGCCAACGTCCTGACTTTC. Combining the CDR3 with reference TRBV5-1 and TRBJ2-6 gives the whole variable domain KAGVTQTPRYLIKTRGQQVTLSCSPISGHRSVSWYQQTPGQGLQFLFEYFSETQRNKGNFPGRFSGRQFSNSRSEMNVSTLELGDSALYLCASSPAWDRIYSGANVLTFGAGSRLTVL.

In this sample, this clonotype turned up many times. The V call is TRBV20-1, the J call TRBJ1-1; no firm D call. This CDR3 contains 14 residues. The V end lost 0 bases, the J end lost 4 bases, and 12 bases lay between the germline ends. From germline, CDR1 is DFQATT and CDR2 SNEGSKA (reference sequence). This chain's CDR3 is CSARDERLATEAFF. CDR3 nucleotide sequence: TGCAGTGCTAGAGATGAACGGCTGGCCACTGAAGCTTTCTTT.

This clonotype occurred many times. V and J are TRBV7-2 and TRBJ1-5; D ambiguous. Trimming pared 5 bases from V and 4 bases from J, leaving 9 bases between. CDR1 is SGHTA and CDR2 is FQGNSA in the germline V gene. CDR3 length: 13 amino acids. The chain's CDR3 is CASSIDMNQPQHF. The CDR3 region has the DNA TGTGCCAGCAGCATTGATATGAATCAGCCCCAGCATTTT.

The chain links TRBV28 to TRBJ2-5, with TRBD1 matching 7 bases. Germline CDR1 reads MDHEN; CDR2 reads SYDVKM. The CDR3 sequence is 16 residues long. V trimming: 3 bases; J trimming: 5 bases; junction bases outside the gene matches: 12. The CDR3 protein is CASSLSQYRGGETQYF. The CDR3 DNA sequence: TGTGCCAGCAGTTTGAGCCAATACAGGGGTGGCGAGACCCAGTACTTC.

This clonotype has at least ten counts. The genes are TRBV30 and TRBJ1-1, with 9 nucleotides matching TRBD1. Germline lookup yields CDR1 GTSNPN and CDR2 SVGIG (reference sequence). Trimming cost V 5 bases and J 7 bases; bases outside gene matches: 2. The CDR3 runs 11 residues. CDR3 coding DNA: TGTGCCTGGCGACAGGGGGATGAAGCTTTCTTT. Its protein product is CAWRQGDEAFF.

The V call is TRBV6-5, the J call TRBJ1-1, with D perhaps matching TRBD1 (6 bases). Germline-derived CDR1 and CDR2 are MNHEY and SVGAGI. This CDR3 region has 12 residues. Trimming shortened V by 8 bases and J by 3 bases, and 10 bases separated the two germline ends. The CDR3 coding sequence is TGTGCCAGCGTTCAGGGGCACACTGAAGCTTTCTTT. This gives the protein CASVQGHTEAFF.

The chain combines TRBV7-2 with TRBJ2-7; 9 nucleotides line up with TRBD1. This CDR3 is 15 amino acids long. Germline loops: CDR1 SGHTA, CDR2 FQGNSA. V gave up 5 bases and J gave up 3 bases; unmatched junction bases: 8. This chain's CDR3 is CASSLGTGPVYEQYF. For the CDR3, the DNA is TGTGCCAGCAGCCTCGGGACAGGGCCCGTCTACGAGCAGTACTTC.

This clonotype was recorded a few times. The rearrangement joins TRBV20-1 to TRBJ2-5, with a tentative D call TRBD2 (6 bases). Germline V gene sequence: CDR1 DFQATT, CDR2 SNEGSKA (reference sequence). The length of the CDR3 is 16 residues. V was shortened by 6 bases and J by 1 base, with 21 bases between the two germline ends. The CDR3: CSANPRTGDFQETQYF. CDR3 DNA sequence: TGCAGTGCAAACCCGAGGACGGGGGACTTCCAAGAGACCCAGTACTTC.

This clonotype was counted only a few times. The V call is TRBV20-1, the J call TRBJ2-7; D is undetermined. Germline-derived CDR1 and CDR2 are DFQATT and SNEGSKA (reference sequence). The CDR3 is made up of 16 amino acids. With 5 bases removed from V and 2 bases from J, the gap between germline ends came to 22 bases. In nucleotides, the CDR3 is TGCAGTGCTGGCTCTCATCTGGCGGAGCTGCCCTACGAGCAGTACTTC. Translating gives CSAGSHLAELPYEQYF.

Many counts were recorded for this clonotype. The gene calls are TRBV7-8 and TRBJ1-1; 8 bases are a match to TRBD1. Germline V gives CDR1 SGHVS, CDR2 FQNEAQ. With 4 bases clipped from V and 5 bases from J, the junction kept 15 bases outside the gene matches. The CDR3 runs 17 residues. The DNA of the CDR3 is TGTGCCAGCAGCTCCCCCGGCAGGGGGCTCAGGAATACTGAAGCTTTCTTT. It codes for CASSSPGRGLRNTEAFF.

This clonotype was counted between two and nine times. The V and J genes are TRBV29-1 and TRBJ2-7; TRBD1 matches at 8 bases. Looked up from germline, CDR1 is SQVTM and CDR2 is ANQGSEA. The CDR3 has 16 amino acids. After removal of 1 base from V and 2 bases from J, the junction contained 10 bases not matched to a gene. CDR3 coding DNA: TGCAGCGTTGAAGCCCCGACAGGGGCACGGGCCTACGAGCAGTACTTC. Protein product: CSVEAPTGARAYEQYF.